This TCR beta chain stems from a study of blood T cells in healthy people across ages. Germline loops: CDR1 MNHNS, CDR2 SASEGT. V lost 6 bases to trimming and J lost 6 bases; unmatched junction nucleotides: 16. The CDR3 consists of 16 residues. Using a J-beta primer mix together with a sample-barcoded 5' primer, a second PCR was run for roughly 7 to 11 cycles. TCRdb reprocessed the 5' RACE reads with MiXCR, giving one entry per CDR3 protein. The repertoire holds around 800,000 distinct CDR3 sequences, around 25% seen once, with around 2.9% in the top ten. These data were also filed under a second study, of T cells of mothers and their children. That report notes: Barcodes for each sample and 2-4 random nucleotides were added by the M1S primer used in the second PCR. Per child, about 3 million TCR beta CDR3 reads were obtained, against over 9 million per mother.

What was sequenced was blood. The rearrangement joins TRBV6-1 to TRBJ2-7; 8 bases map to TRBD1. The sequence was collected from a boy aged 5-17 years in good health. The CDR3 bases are TGTGCCAGCAGACAGGGACAGGCCCGAGTTGGAGGCGAGCAGTACTTC. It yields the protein CASRQGQARVGGEQYF.